The 23 T cell receptor beta chains given below trace back to one sample, sequenced in a study of memory CD4+ T cells and cytomegalovirus serostatus. The sort gate was single viable CD3+CD4+CD8-CD45RO+ cells for memory CD4+ T cells. Libraries were prepared by immunoSEQ multiplex PCR; TCRdb keeps only in-frame clonotypes and omits some of them. The sample records almost 55,000 clones, 70% to 80% being singletons. Source material: memory CD4+ T cells from blood. These receptors originate from an adult in good health and CMV-seronegative.

This clone was seen more than once but under ten times. The V and J genes are TRBV5-1 and TRBJ2-1, with D possibly TRBD1 on 6 matching bases. V was trimmed by 0 bases and J by 5 bases, leaving 6 bases between them. This CDR3 contains 13 residues. From germline, CDR1 is SGHRS and CDR2 YFSETQ. Written as DNA, the CDR3 is TGCGCCAGCAGCTTGGGGGACAACAATGAGCAGTTCTTC. It specifies CASSLGDNNEQFF.

This CDR3 reads CASSKALGLAGGREQYF. CDR3 coding DNA: TGTGCCAGCAGCAAAGCGCTAGGACTAGCGGGAGGGCGCGAGCAGTACTTC. The rearrangement uses TRBV21-1 and TRBJ2-7; the D call of TRBD2 is as the table states it, not checked on the DNA. TRBV21-1 is listed as a pseudogene. The CDR3 covers 17 residues.

The CDR3 spells CAWSVGVPQFF. The CDR3 bases are TGTGCCTGGAGTGTAGGTGTACCGCAGTTCTTC. The chain recombines TRBV30 with TRBJ2-1; D gene uncertain. V was clipped by 0 bases and J by 12 bases, with 9 bases between them. The CDR3 consists of 11 residues. CDR1 GTSNPN and CDR2 SVGIG come from the germline V gene (reference sequence). Complete variable domain (other parts from reference TRBV30 and TRBJ2-1): SQTIHQWPATLVQPVGSPLSLECTVEGTSNPNLYWYRQAAGRGLQLLFYSVGIGQISSEVPQNLSASRPQDRQFILSSKKLLLSDSGFYLCAWSVGVPQFFGPGTRLTVL.

The chain recombines TRBV7-2 with TRBJ1-5; the D is unclear. This CDR3 is built from 13 residues. Germline V gene lookup returns CDR1 SGHTA and CDR2 FQGNSA. Trimming left V 1 base short and J 6 bases short, with 7 bases between. The CDR3 region is CASSLEGVQPQHF. Here the CDR3 DNA reads TGTGCCAGCAGCTTAGAGGGAGTTCAGCCCCAGCATTTT.

The chain employs TRBV7-8 and TRBJ1-4; D not resolved. The CDR3 spans 13 residues. Per the germline V gene, CDR1 is SGHVS and CDR2 is FQNEAQ. Trimming stripped 1 base from V and 7 bases from J, with 7 bases between. CDR3 protein: CASSLGLGEKLFF. CDR3 sequence (DNA): TGTGCCAGCAGCTTAGGGTTGGGTGAAAAACTGTTTTTT.

The genes are TRBV4-1 and TRBJ2-4; 7 bases align to TRBD2. This CDR3 spans 16 amino acids. The V segment lost 2 bases and the J segment 0 bases; nucleotides outside the gene matches: 4. The germline CDR1 and CDR2 sequences are MGHRA and YSYEKL. Here the CDR3 reads CASSQSSGGAKNIQYF. The CDR3 DNA is TGCGCCAGCAGCCAATCCTCGGGGGGAGCCAAAAACATTCAGTACTTC.

The CDR3 protein is CASTPGALNEKLFF. CDR3 sequence (DNA): TGTGCCAGCACTCCAGGGGCCCTAAATGAAAAACTGTTTTTT. The chain employs TRBV28 and TRBJ1-4, with D possibly TRBD1 on 6 matching bases. V gave up 7 bases and J gave up 5 bases, with 14 bases separating them. Germline CDR1 MDHEN, CDR2 SYDVKM. This CDR3 comprises 14 residues.

The rearrangement links TRBV7-9 to TRBJ2-1; 10 bases map to TRBD1. Germline V gene sequence: CDR1 SEHNR, CDR2 FQNEAQ (reference sequence). There are 14 residues in the CDR3. V trimming: 7 bases; J trimming: 6 bases; junction bases outside the gene matches: 6. The CDR3 DNA follows: TGTGCCAGCACCGACAGGGGGCAACGCAATGAGCAGTTCTTC. Its protein product is CASTDRGQRNEQFF.

This chain connects TRBV30 to TRBJ2-7; TRBD2 matches at 7 bases. CDR3 size: 12 residues. V shed 4 bases, J shed 3 bases, and the junction held 3 bases outside the gene matches. Germline CDR1 GTSNPN, CDR2 SVGIG (reference sequence). The CDR3 protein is CAWKPSGYEQYF. Written as DNA, the CDR3 is TGTGCCTGGAAGCCTAGCGGCTACGAGCAGTACTTC.

CDR3 region: CASSNPQGNTEAFF. The DNA of the CDR3 is TGTGCCAGCAGCAATCCCCAGGGGAACACTGAAGCTTTCTTT. The V gene is TRBV9, the J gene TRBJ1-1; tentative D call: TRBD1 (5 bases). From germline, CDR1 is SGDLS and CDR2 YYNGEE. The CDR3 extends over 14 amino acids. V dropped 4 bases and J dropped 1 base, with 11 bases sitting between them.

CDR3 DNA sequence: TGTGCCAGCAGGTCGGACAGGGGAAATGGCTACACCTTC. Encoded protein: CASRSDRGNGYTF. The chain has TRBV28 and TRBJ1-2, with 9 bases matching TRBD1. Trimming cost V 6 bases and J 6 bases; bases outside gene matches: 5. This CDR3 is 13 amino acids long. Germline V gene data show CDR1 as MDHEN and CDR2 as SYDVKM.

This clone was counted once. The rearrangement joins TRBV7-2 to TRBJ1-3; a weak D match, TRBD1 (6 bases). The CDR3 covers 18 residues. Trimming cost V 1 base and J 1 base, with 17 bases left between them. CDR1 and CDR2 (germline): SGHTA, FQGNSA. The DNA for the CDR3 is TGTGCCAGCAGCTTAGGGGGGGCAGGCAGGAGGTCTGGAAACACCATATATTTT. Protein: CASSLGGAGRRSGNTIYF.

The chain is built from TRBV6-5 and TRBJ2-1; 11 bases align to TRBD2. CDR1 is MNHEY, CDR2 SVGAGI, per germline. The CDR3 is made up of 16 amino acids. Trimming took 6 bases from V and 6 from J; bases not matched to a gene: 10. The CDR3 sequence is CASSYGVAGGRNEQFF. The CDR3 bases are TGTGCCAGCAGCTACGGAGTAGCGGGAGGGCGCAATGAGCAGTTCTTC.

V and J are TRBV6-6 and TRBJ2-7; 7 nucleotides agree with TRBD1. Germline loops: CDR1 MNHNY, CDR2 SVGAGI (reference sequence). V trimming: 4 bases; J trimming: 2 bases; junction bases outside the gene matches: 5. This CDR3 comprises 14 residues. CDR3 in amino acids: CASSSTGITYEQYF. In DNA, the CDR3 is TGTGCCAGCAGTTCGACAGGGATCACCTACGAGCAGTACTTC.

The chain is built from TRBV13 and TRBJ2-7; weak D call: TRBD1 (6 bases). The germline CDR1 and CDR2 sequences are PRHDT and FYEKMQ (reference sequence). The germline V and J ends were trimmed by 0 bases and 9 bases, with 15 bases remaining between them. There are 14 residues in the CDR3. Here the CDR3 reads CASSLGRSGHGQYF. CDR3 in DNA: TGTGCCAGCAGCTTAGGGAGGTCGGGACACGGGCAGTACTTC.

V and J are TRBV7-9 and TRBJ2-1; D call uncertain. CDR3 length: 13 residues. With 1 base removed from V and 6 bases from J, the gap between germline ends came to 7 bases. Germline V CDR1 and CDR2: SEHNR, FQNEAQ (reference sequence). The DNA of the CDR3 is TGTGCCAGCAGCTTAGAAGGGCTCAATGAGCAGTTCTTC. Amino acids: CASSLEGLNEQFF.

The CDR3 coding sequence is TGTGCCAGCAGTGAATGGGGGGGGCGGACTGAAGCTTTCTTT. Its protein is CASSEWGGRTEAFF. The V gene is TRBV6-1, the J gene TRBJ1-1; maybe TRBD1 (6 bases). V lost 2 bases, J lost 5 bases, and 12 bases lay in between. Germline CDR1 MNHNS, CDR2 SASEGT. The length of the CDR3 is 14 residues.

The chain recombines TRBV19 with TRBJ1-2, with 8 bases aligning to TRBD1. The J segment lost 4 bases and the V segment lost 0 bases, leaving 4 bases of the junction unmatched. In germline, CDR1 is LNHDA, CDR2 SQIVND (reference sequence). This CDR3 is 15 amino acids long. DNA for the CDR3: TGTGCCAGTAGTATAGAGGGGACAGGCCTCTATGGCTACACCTTC. It is translated as CASSIEGTGLYGYTF. The entire variable domain, with the rest obtained from reference TRBV19 and TRBJ1-2, is as follows: DGGITQSPKYLFRKEGQNVTLSCEQNLNHDAMYWYRQDPGQGLRLIYYSQIVNDFQKGDIAEGYSVSREKKESFPLTVTSAQKNPTAFYLCASSIEGTGLYGYTFGSGTRLTVV.

V gene TRBV21-1 combines with J gene TRBJ2-4; the table's D call, TRBD1, was not checked against the DNA. TRBV21-1 is a documented pseudogene. The CDR3 consists of 17 residues. The CDR3 reads CASSKALFRTGGCIQYF. The DNA of the CDR3 is TGTGCCAGCAGCAAAGCGCTTTTTCGGACAGGGGGTTGCATTCAGTACTTC.

The chain joins TRBV16 to TRBJ1-2, with TRBD1 identical over 8 bases. The junction had 6 bases not matched to a gene; V was cut back by 2 bases and J by 1 base. Germline lookup yields CDR1 KGHSY and CDR2 FQNENV. The CDR3 loop spans 16 amino acids. The CDR3 nucleotides are TGTGCCAGCAGCCAAATGACAGGGGACAATAACTATGGCTACACCTTC. Amino acids: CASSQMTGDNNYGYTF.

J is TRBJ1-2 and V is TRBV5-1, with D maybe TRBD1 (6 bases). The CDR3 runs 13 residues. V was clipped by 7 bases and J by 1 base, with 11 bases between them. Germline V CDR1 and CDR2: SGHRS, YFSETQ. CDR3 loop: CASQEGVNYGYTF. The CDR3 region has the DNA TGCGCCAGCCAGGAGGGGGTTAACTATGGCTACACCTTC.

This clone was observed a few times. The chain employs TRBV19 and TRBJ1-2; D might be TRBD1 (5 bases). V was pared by 6 bases and J by 6 bases, with 17 bases between. This CDR3 is built from 14 residues. The germline gives CDR1 LNHDA, CDR2 SQIVND (reference sequence). The CDR3 is CASRSSGGSHGYTF. As DNA, the CDR3 is TGTGCCAGTAGATCCTCCGGGGGATCCCATGGCTACACCTTC.

J is TRBJ1-1 and V is TRBV5-1, with unresolved D. Trimming left V 5 bases short and J 2 bases short, with 10 bases between. The CDR3 consists of 13 residues. Germline V gene data show CDR1 as SGHRS and CDR2 as YFSETQ. CDR3 DNA: TGCGCCAGCAGGCGGGAACACAACACTGAAGCTTTCTTT. This codes for CASRREHNTEAFF.